The 26 T cell receptor beta chains below come from one sample, sequenced in a study of blood T cell repertoires in COVID-19. Profiled with immunoSEQ multiplex PCR; TCRdb holds only in-frame clones, not every one. The sample carries about 170,000 clones, 79% recorded once. Sequencing was done on a sample of PBMCs or T cells enriched from blood (not recorded which). Every receptor here comes from a woman in her sixties or seventies in a cohort exposed to, infected with or recovered from COVID-19 (not recorded which).

The V and J genes are TRBV11-2 and TRBJ1-1; D unresolved. Germline CDR1 SGHAT, CDR2 FQNNGV. Trimming left V 5 bases short and J 2 bases short, with 12 bases between. This CDR3 region has 14 residues. The CDR3 reads CASSQRILNTEAFF. CDR3 sequence (DNA): TGTGCCAGCAGCCAACGGATACTAAACACTGAAGCTTTCTTT. The whole variable domain, filled in from reference TRBV11-2 and TRBJ1-1, reads EAGVAQSPRYKIIEKRQSVAFWCNPISGHATLYWYQQILGQGPKLLIQFQNNGVVDDSQLPKDRFSAERLKGVDSTLKIQPAKLEDSAVYLCASSQRILNTEAFFGQGTRLTVV.

The chain links TRBV11-2 to TRBJ2-1; D is possibly TRBD2 (6 bases). The CDR3 has 16 residues. V lost 6 bases, J lost 2 bases, and 17 bases lay in between. Germline assignment: CDR1 SGHAT and CDR2 FQNNGV. This CDR3 is CASRDGRGNTYNEQFF. CDR3 bases: TGTGCCAGCAGGGACGGTCGGGGGAACACCTACAATGAGCAGTTCTTC.

This rearrangement joins TRBV7-3 to TRBJ2-1; 7 bases line up with TRBD1. Trimming took 8 bases from V and 4 from J; bases not matched to a gene: 5. CDR1 is SGHTA, CDR2 FQGTGA, per germline. CDR3 size: 13 residues. CDR3 loop: CASGTTGYNEQFF. The CDR3 nucleotides are TGTGCCAGCGGAACGACAGGGTACAATGAGCAGTTCTTC.

In its sample, this clone was seen a few times. The chain has TRBV7-9 and TRBJ2-7; 7 bases are a match to TRBD2. V dropped 8 bases and J dropped 3; count of bases not matched to a gene: 10. The CDR3 sequence is 14 residues long. Germline CDR1 reads SEHNR; CDR2 reads FQNEAQ (reference sequence). CDR3 sequence (DNA): TGTGCCAGCGCAATTAACCTAGCGGACTACGAGCAGTACTTC. Translated: CASAINLADYEQYF.

The gene calls are TRBV7-2 and TRBJ2-2; possible D gene TRBD2, 5 bases. Trimming took off 1 base at V and 2 bases at J, with 11 bases between the two ends. Germline assignment: CDR1 SGHTA and CDR2 FQGNSA. The CDR3 consists of 16 residues. The CDR3 nucleotides are TGTGCCAGCAGCTTAGTCTCTGGGAGAAACACCGGGGAGCTGTTTTTT. Translating gives CASSLVSGRNTGELFF.

The chain is built from TRBV19 and TRBJ2-3; TRBD1 might be the D (5 bases). The CDR3 spans 13 residues. Per the germline V gene, CDR1 is LNHDA and CDR2 is SQIVND (reference sequence). V lost 5 bases, J lost 1 base, and 7 bases lay in between. The CDR3 protein is CASSQTGTDTQYF. The CDR3 DNA is TGTGCCAGTAGTCAGACAGGCACAGATACGCAGTATTTT.

The gene calls are TRBV5-1 and TRBJ2-3, with 8 bases lining up with TRBD2. This CDR3 is built from 14 residues. Unmatched junction bases numbered 6, after V lost 4 bases and J lost 5 bases. Per germline, CDR1 SGHRS and CDR2 YFSETQ. The CDR3 sequence: CASSAIAGLDTQYF. CDR3 DNA sequence: TGCGCCAGCAGCGCAATAGCGGGATTAGATACGCAGTATTTT. The variable domain in full, with the rest retrieved from reference TRBV5-1 and TRBJ2-3, is KAGVTQTPRYLIKTRGQQVTLSCSPISGHRSVSWYQQTPGQGLQFLFEYFSETQRNKGNFPGRFSGRQFSNSRSEMNVSTLELGDSALYLCASSAIAGLDTQYFGPGTRLTVL.

This clone was picked up one time. V gene TRBV11-2 combines with J gene TRBJ2-6, with D perhaps matching TRBD2 (6 bases). The CDR3 is made up of 17 amino acids. V was trimmed by 4 bases and J by 4 bases, leaving 17 bases between them. Germline values: CDR1 SGHAT, CDR2 FQNNGV. The CDR3 region is CASSSRITSTGANVLTF. CDR3 DNA sequence: TGTGCCAGCAGCTCACGAATAACTAGCACCGGGGCCAACGTCCTGACTTTC.

The V call is TRBV6-5, the J call TRBJ2-5, with 13 positions matching TRBD2. Germline-derived CDR1 and CDR2 are MNHEY and SVGAGI. This CDR3 spans 15 amino acids. J was trimmed by 5 bases and V by 7 bases; bases with no gene match: 7. In nucleotides, the CDR3 is TGTGCCAGCATCCGGACTAGCGGGAGCTGGGAGACCCAGTACTTC. It translates to CASIRTSGSWETQYF.

This clone was found a few times. The CDR3 nucleotides read TGTGCCAGCAGAAAAGGGAAACTAGCGGGAGGCGATGAGCAGTTCTTC. Translated: CASRKGKLAGGDEQFF. This sequence joins TRBV28 and TRBJ2-1, with TRBD2 identical over 12 bases. The CDR3 is 16 amino acids. The V segment lost 6 bases and the J segment 8 bases; nucleotides outside the gene matches: 11. The germline CDR1 and CDR2 sequences are MDHEN and SYDVKM.

The chain has TRBV28 and TRBJ2-3; possible D gene TRBD1, 5 bases. CDR1 is MDHEN, CDR2 SYDVKM, per germline. This CDR3 spans 14 amino acids. V lost 6 bases, J lost 2 bases, and 12 bases lay in between. The CDR3 DNA sequence: TGTGCCAGCAGCTCGCAGGGCTCCACAGATACGCAGTATTTT. Protein product: CASSSQGSTDTQYF.

This clone was seen a few times. V is TRBV28 and J is TRBJ1-3; D is possibly TRBD1 (5 bases). The CDR3 contains 17 residues. V was pared by 6 bases and J by 0 bases, with 18 bases between. The V gene's germline CDR1 is MDHEN and CDR2 SYDVKM. The CDR3 DNA reads TGTGCCAGCAGCGTCGGGGGAAATACCTTCTCTGGAAACACCATATATTTT. As protein: CASSVGGNTFSGNTIYF.

Of note for this clone: At one end, the junction sequence differs from germline, possibly due to a read error. This chain uses TRBV29-1 with TRBJ1-2; 7 nucleotides match TRBD1. This CDR3 has 12 residues. Per the germline V gene, CDR1 is SQVTM and CDR2 is ANQGSEA. CDR3 nucleotides: TGCAGCGCGAGCATGACAGGGAATGGCTACACTTTC. Translating gives CSASMTGNGYTF. The whole variable domain, filled in from reference TRBV29-1 and TRBJ1-2, reads SAVISQKPSRDICQRGTSLTIQCQVDSQVTMMFWYRQQPGQSLTLIATANQGSEATYESGFVIDKFPISRPNLTFSTLTVSNMSPEDSSIYLCSASMTGNGYTFGSGTRLTVV.

The V and J genes are TRBV10-2 and TRBJ2-7, with a weak D call TRBD2 (6 bases). The germline V gene encodes CDR1 WSHSY and CDR2 SAAADI. The germline V and J ends were trimmed by 8 bases and 6 bases, with 17 bases remaining between them. This CDR3 region has 13 residues. The DNA of the CDR3 is TGCGCCAGCCGGGGAGGAATTTCGAGCGAGCAGTACTTC. Protein sequence: CASRGGISSEQYF.

The rearrangement uses TRBV15 and TRBJ2-2; TRBD2 aligns across 8 bases. Unmatched junction bases numbered 4, after V lost 8 bases and J lost 8 bases. Germline assignment: CDR1 LNHNV and CDR2 YYDKDF (reference sequence). This CDR3 is 12 amino acids long. The CDR3 coding sequence is TGTGCCACCCGGGAGGGGGAAGGGGAGCTGTTTTTT. Translated, it gives CATREGEGELFF.

The genes are TRBV28 and TRBJ1-1; no firm D call. V lost 8 bases and J lost 0, with 10 bases in between. The germline gives CDR1 MDHEN, CDR2 SYDVKM. The CDR3 contains 13 residues. The CDR3 reads CASRRILNTEAFF. CDR3 coding DNA: TGTGCCAGCCGGCGGATCCTGAACACTGAAGCTTTCTTT.

The rearrangement links TRBV29-1 to TRBJ2-1, with D perhaps matching TRBD1 (5 bases). The CDR3 is made up of 12 amino acids. Germline lookup yields CDR1 SQVTM and CDR2 ANQGSEA. The germline V and J ends were trimmed by 6 bases and 8 bases, with 14 bases remaining between them. The CDR3 here is CSVQGVIDEQFF. CDR3 coding DNA: TGCAGCGTCCAAGGGGTTATCGATGAGCAGTTCTTC.

This clone occurred a few times. The CDR3 DNA is TGTGCCAGCAGTTTGTGGACAGGGAATTATCATTCTGGAAACACCATATATTTT. Its translation is CASSLWTGNYHSGNTIYF. This sequence joins TRBV28 and TRBJ1-3; 8 positions agree with TRBD1. The germline gives CDR1 MDHEN, CDR2 SYDVKM. The CDR3 spans 18 residues. V dropped 3 bases and J dropped 1; count of bases not matched to a gene: 11.

As DNA, the CDR3 is TGTGCCACCCTGGGGGACAGGGGGAGCAATGAGCAGTTCTTC. Translation: CATLGDRGSNEQFF. V gene TRBV10-3 combines with J gene TRBJ2-1; the match to TRBD1 covers 11 bases. CDR3 length: 14 amino acids. After removal of 10 bases from V and 6 bases from J, the junction contained 8 bases not matched to a gene. In germline, CDR1 is ENHRY, CDR2 SYGVKD.

This rearrangement joins TRBV6-5 to TRBJ2-7, with 7 bases aligning to TRBD1. Germline CDR1 reads MNHEY; CDR2 reads SVGAGI. J was trimmed by 3 bases and V by 6 bases; bases with no gene match: 5. The CDR3 has 13 residues. CDR3 sequence (DNA): TGTGCCAGCAGATTGACAGGGCTCTACGAGCAGTACTTC. Residues: CASRLTGLYEQYF.

V usage is TRBV12-3 or TRBV12-4 and J usage is TRBJ2-7, with 9 positions matching TRBD2. Germline trimming cut 5 bases from V and 3 bases from J; bases unmatched to any gene: 2. The length of the CDR3 is 13 residues. CDR3 region: CASSPSGNYEQYF. CDR3 nucleotide sequence: TGTGCCAGCAGTCCTAGCGGGAACTACGAGCAGTACTTC.

V gene TRBV5-1 combines with J gene TRBJ2-4; perhaps TRBD2 as D (6 bases). V lost 1 base to trimming and J lost 8 bases, with 13 bases between them. The CDR3 is 14 amino acids. Germline V CDR1 and CDR2: SGHRS, YFSETQ. The DNA of the CDR3 is TGCGCCAGCAGCTTGACTCCCGGCGGGGACATTCAGTACTTC. Translating it yields CASSLTPGGDIQYF.

A few counts support this clone. The chain is built from TRBV14 and TRBJ2-1; tentative D call: TRBD2 (6 bases). Trimming took off 1 base at V and 10 bases at J, with 11 bases between the two ends. The germline CDR1 and CDR2 sequences are SGHDN and FVKESK. CDR3 length equals 13 residues. CDR3 region: CASSQVGTGEQFF. Written as DNA, the CDR3 is TGTGCCAGCAGCCAAGTAGGGACTGGGGAGCAGTTCTTC.

The chain employs TRBV7-9 and TRBJ1-4; the D gene is possibly TRBD1 (6 bases). V was shortened by 1 base and J by 10 bases, with 16 bases between the two germline ends. Germline CDR1 reads SEHNR; CDR2 reads FQNEAQ (reference sequence). The CDR3 extends over 15 amino acids. The CDR3 DNA sequence: TGTGCCAGCAGCTTAGATCAGGGGCCTTCGGGAAAACTGTTTTTT. Its translation: CASSLDQGPSGKLFF. Variable domain in full (rest from reference TRBV7-9 and TRBJ1-4): DTGVSQNPRHKITKRGQNVTFRCDPISEHNRLYWYRQTLGQGPEFLTYFQNEAQLEKSRLLSDRFSAERPKGSFSTLEIQRTEQGDSAMYLCASSLDQGPSGKLFFGSGTQLSVL.

This chain connects TRBV18 to TRBJ1-2; TRBD1 matches 7 bases. The CDR3 length is 13 residues. V lost 5 bases and J lost 8; bases outside the gene matches: 8. The V gene's germline CDR1 is KGHSH and CDR2 LQKENI. The CDR3 sequence: CASSSQGLAGYTF. Here the CDR3 DNA reads TGTGCCAGCTCATCACAGGGGCTGGCCGGCTACACCTTC. Full variable domain (rest looked up from reference TRBV18 and TRBJ1-2): NAGVMQNPRHLVRRRGQEARLRCSPMKGHSHVYWYRQLPEEGLKFMVYLQKENIIDESGMPKERFSAEFPKEGPSILRIQQVVRGDSAAYFCASSSQGLAGYTFGSGTRLTVV.

A note on this clone: Other DNA sequences within the sample encode an identical CDR3. J is TRBJ1-2 and V is TRBV5-6; TRBD1 might be the D (5 bases). The CDR3 loop spans 13 amino acids. Germline V lookup: CDR1 SGHDT, CDR2 YYEEEE. The ends were cut back, 0 bases at V and 2 bases at J, with 5 bases in the middle. The CDR3 coding sequence is TGTGCCAGCAGCTTGGGACAGAACTATGGCTACACCTTC. Amino acids: CASSLGQNYGYTF.